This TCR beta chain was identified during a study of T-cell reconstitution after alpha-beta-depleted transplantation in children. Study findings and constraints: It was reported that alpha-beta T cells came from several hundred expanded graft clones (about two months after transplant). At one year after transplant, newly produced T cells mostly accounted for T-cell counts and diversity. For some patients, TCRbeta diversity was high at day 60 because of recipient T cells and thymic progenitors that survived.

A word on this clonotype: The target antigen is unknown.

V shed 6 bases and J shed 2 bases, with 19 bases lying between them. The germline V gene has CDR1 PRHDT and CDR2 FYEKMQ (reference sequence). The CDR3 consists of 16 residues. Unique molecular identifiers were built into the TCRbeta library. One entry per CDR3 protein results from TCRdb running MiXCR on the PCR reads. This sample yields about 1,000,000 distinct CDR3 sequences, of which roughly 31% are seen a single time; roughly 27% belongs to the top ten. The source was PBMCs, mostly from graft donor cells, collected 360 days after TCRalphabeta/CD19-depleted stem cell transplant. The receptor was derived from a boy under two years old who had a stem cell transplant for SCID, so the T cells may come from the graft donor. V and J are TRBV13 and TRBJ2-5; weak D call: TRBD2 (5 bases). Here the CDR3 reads CASSSTRNGGQETQYF. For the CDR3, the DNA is TGTGCCAGCAGTTCCACCCGAAACGGCGGGCAAGAGACCCAGTACTTC.